A selection of T cell receptor beta chains follows, all from one sample in a study of OX40 agonist ivuxolimab in advanced cancers. Sequencing used immunoSEQ multiplex PCR; TCRdb keeps in-frame clones, though not all of them. The data show 30,000 to 40,000 clones, roughly four fifths seen once. The material was CD4+ or CD8+ T cells sorted from blood, obtained in a trial of the OX40 agonist ivuxolimab. Every receptor here comes from an adult with an advanced solid tumor such as melanoma, head and neck, liver or kidney cancer. Each CDR3 is given with its conserved first and last residue. D genes are given only for firm matches. Some rows mark clone size as missing; the rest say once, few, many or name a class of expanded clone.

TRBV27	15	TRBD2	TRBJ2-5	once	CASSPRLAGGETQYF	TGTGCCAGCAGTCCCCGACTAGCGGGAGGGGAGACCCAGTACTTC
TRBV27	13	-	TRBJ2-1	-	CASSLSGGNEQFF	TGTGCCAGCAGTTTATCGGGGGGTAATGAGCAGTTCTTC
TRBV18	15	-	TRBJ2-2	-	CASSLGNSNTGELFF	TGTGCCAGCTCACTCGGAAATTCGAACACCGGGGAGCTGTTTTTT
TRBV4-1	14	-	TRBJ1-2	few	CASSQSTANYGYTF	TGCGCCAGCAGCCAGTCGACAGCCAACTATGGCTACACCTTC
TRBV9	14	-	TRBJ1-3	many	CASSVGTLTNTIYF	TGTGCCAGCAGCGTAGGAACACTCACAAACACCATATATTTT
TRBV15	13	-	TRBJ2-7	-	CATSGGVTYEQYF	TGTGCCACCAGCGGTGGAGTAACCTACGAGCAGTACTTC
TRBV6-5	13	-	TRBJ2-7	-	CASTQGPNYEQYF	TGTGCCAGCACCCAGGGGCCAAACTACGAGCAGTACTTC
TRBV19	17	TRBD2	TRBJ2-1	-	CASSIGVSSGAINEQFF	TGTGCCAGTAGTATAGGGGTGTCTAGCGGGGCCATCAATGAGCAGTTCTTC
TRBV27	15	TRBD1	TRBJ1-1	-	CASSLVGTGPLEAFF	TGTGCCAGCAGTTTGGTTGGGACAGGGCCCCTCGAGGCTTTCTTT
TRBV4-1	18	TRBD2	TRBJ2-2	-	CASSQDWTSGTNTGELFF	TGCGCCAGCAGCCAAGATTGGACTAGCGGGACGAACACCGGGGAGCTGTTTTTT
TRBV5-8	13	-	TRBJ2-7	-	CASSLDRDYEQYF	TGTGCCAGCAGCTTAGACAGAGATTACGAGCAGTACTTC
TRBV19	14	-	TRBJ1-2	once	CASSTLSGAYGYTF	TGTGCCAGTAGTACCCTTTCCGGCGCCTATGGCTACACCTTC
TRBV5-4	19	TRBD2	TRBJ2-1	-	CASSFKAAESSGMVNEQFF	TGTGCCAGCAGCTTTAAAGCGGCCGAATCTAGCGGGATGGTCAATGAGCAGTTCTTC
TRBV5-6	14	TRBD1	TRBJ1-2	-	CASSLTGVNYGYTF	TGTGCCAGCAGCTTGACAGGGGTTAACTATGGCTACACCTTC
TRBV11-3	15	TRBD2	TRBJ2-7	few	CASSPSGTNSYEQYF	TGTGCCAGCAGCCCCAGCGGGACCAATTCCTACGAGCAGTACTTC
TRBV15	16	-	TRBJ2-1	-	CATSRDPGSEYNEQFF	TGTGCCACCAGCAGAGATCCAGGGTCGGAATACAATGAGCAGTTCTTC
TRBV9	16	TRBD1	TRBJ1-1	-	CASSARQGEVGTEAFF	TGTGCCAGCAGCGCGCGACAGGGGGAAGTAGGCACTGAAGCTTTCTTT
TRBV27	14	-	TRBJ2-1	-	CASSTTSGGNEQFF	TGTGCCAGCAGTACTACTAGTGGCGGGAATGAGCAGTTCTTC
TRBV7-8	14	-	TRBJ2-4	-	CASSLVAGSDIQYF	TGTGCCAGCAGCTTAGTCGCCGGCTCGGACATTCAGTACTTC
TRBV6-1	11	-	TRBJ2-3	-	CASSYKNTQYF	TGTGCCAGCAGTTATAAGAATACGCAGTATTTT
TRBV27	14	-	TRBJ1-2	-	CASSPTGSTDGYTF	TGTGCCAGCAGCCCGACCGGGTCAACAGATGGCTACACCTTC
TRBV7-9	15	-	TRBJ2-3	-	CASSLALEGTDTQYF	TGTGCCAGCAGCTTAGCGCTAGAGGGCACAGATACGCAGTATTTT
TRBV27	12	-	TRBJ2-7	-	CASSLASGEQYF	TGTGCCAGCAGTTTAGCGTCGGGGGAGCAGTACTTC
TRBV11-3	16	TRBD1	TRBJ2-3	-	CASSFGGQGYTDTQYF	TGTGCCAGCAGCTTTGGTGGACAGGGGTACACAGATACGCAGTATTTT
TRBV7-6	13	-	TRBJ2-5	-	CASSGPRGETQYF	TGTGCCAGCAGCGGCCCAAGGGGGGAGACCCAGTACTTC
TRBV2	15	TRBD2	TRBJ2-3	-	CASSETSGLGDTQYF	TGTGCCAGCAGTGAGACTAGCGGGCTGGGGGATACGCAGTATTTT
TRBV28	15	-	TRBJ1-1	-	CASSPRDGMNTEAFF	TGTGCCAGCAGCCCAAGGGACGGAATGAACACTGAAGCTTTCTTT
TRBV27	15	-	TRBJ1-5	-	CASRGGSNSNQPQHF	TGTGCCAGTCGCGGGGGCTCCAATAGCAATCAGCCCCAGCATTTT
TRBV6-1	15	TRBD1	TRBJ2-1	-	CASSEEPGGYNEQFF	TGTGCCAGCAGTGAAGAGCCAGGGGGATACAATGAGCAGTTCTTC
TRBV6-1	15	-	TRBJ1-5	-	CASISGAGSGQPQHF	TGTGCCAGCATCTCCGGAGCAGGATCGGGACAGCCCCAGCATTTT